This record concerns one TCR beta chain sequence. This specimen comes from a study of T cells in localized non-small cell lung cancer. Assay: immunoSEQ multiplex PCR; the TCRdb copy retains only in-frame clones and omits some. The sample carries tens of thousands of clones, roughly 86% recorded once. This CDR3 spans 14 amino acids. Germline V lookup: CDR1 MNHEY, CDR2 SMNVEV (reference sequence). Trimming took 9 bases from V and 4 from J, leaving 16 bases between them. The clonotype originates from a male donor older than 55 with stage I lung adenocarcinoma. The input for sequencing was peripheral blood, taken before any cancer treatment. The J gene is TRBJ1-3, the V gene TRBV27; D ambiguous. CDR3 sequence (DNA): TGTGCCAGGGTTCCTTGGAGGGCAGGAAACACCATATATTTT. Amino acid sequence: CARVPWRAGNTIYF.